The sequence of this T cell receptor (beta chain) was determined in a study of shared clonotypes between healthy human individuals. In the original analysis: Filtering differed, since immunoSEQ gave only junction sequences and no quality scores. The table came from immunoSEQ multiplex PCR; TCRdb's copy has only in-frame clones and leaves some out. V and J calls and clone size are copied from that table; D and trimming were computed from the DNA. The sample carries 850,000 to 1,200,000 clones, roughly 70% recorded once. Germline CDR1 GTSNPN, CDR2 SVGIG (reference sequence). This CDR3 region has 16 residues. General study findings and limits: With a handful of donors compared, about 5% of naive CD4 clonotypes were shared.

This clone has a count of ten or more. The target antigen is unknown. Relative to the germline gene, one junction end is altered; a read error may explain this. The sample consisted of memory CD4+ T cells sorted from blood. Indicated subset: CD45RA-negative fraction. This sequence originates from a man younger than 35 in good health. The gene calls are TRBV30 and TRBJ1-6; 8 bases match TRBD1. The CDR3 here is CAWNPSDRGNSSPHHF. DNA for the CDR3: TGTGCCTGGAATCCCAGCGACAGGGGAAATTCCTCACCCCACCACTTT.